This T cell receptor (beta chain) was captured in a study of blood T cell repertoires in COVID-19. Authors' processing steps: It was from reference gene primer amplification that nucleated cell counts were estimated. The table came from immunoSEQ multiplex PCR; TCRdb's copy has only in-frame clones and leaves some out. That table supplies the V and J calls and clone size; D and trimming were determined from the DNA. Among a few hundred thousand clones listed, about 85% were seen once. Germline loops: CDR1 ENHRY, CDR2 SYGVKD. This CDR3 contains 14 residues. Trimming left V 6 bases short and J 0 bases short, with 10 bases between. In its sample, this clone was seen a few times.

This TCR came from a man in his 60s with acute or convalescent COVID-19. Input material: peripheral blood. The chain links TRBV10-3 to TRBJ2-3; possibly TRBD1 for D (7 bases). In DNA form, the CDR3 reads TGTGCCATCAGGACAGGGACTAGCACAGATACGCAGTATTTT. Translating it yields CAIRTGTSTDTQYF.